This T cell receptor (beta chain) was profiled in a study of OX40 agonist ivuxolimab in advanced cancers. For the study in its entirety: Ivuxolimab, which targeted the costimulatory receptor OX40 (CD134), was an agonistic, fully human IgG2 monoclonal antibody. Intravenous ivuxolimab was administered to patients every 2 weeks at six dose levels: 0.01, 0.1, 0.3, 1.5, 3 and 10 mg/kg. Among the roughly 50 dose-escalation patients, around 19 had hepatocellular carcinoma, roughly 15 melanoma, 9 renal cell carcinoma and 9 head and neck cancer. In the dose-escalation cohort, more than 75% of patients were male, and the mean age was around 60 years, with a range of 23 to 79. Patients were allowed to have had prior anti-PD-1, anti-PD-L1 or anti-CTLA-4 therapy, and roughly 40% of the dose-escalation patients had been treated with checkpoint inhibitors. Partial responses occurred in three dose-escalation patients: two with cutaneous melanoma and one with hepatocellular carcinoma. The point of sequencing TCRbeta in the periphery was to test whether ivuxolimab changed TCR sequence diversity and drove clonal T-cell expansion. The paper describes the monotherapy dose-escalation part (N of about 52 patients) of the phase I trial of ivuxolimab. The research as a whole found: Antigen specificity was not determined for the clonally expanded peripheral T cells. Clonal expansion of both CD4+ and CD8+ blood T cells was observed from baseline to week 6 at doses 0.1 to 3.0 mg/kg. Partial responders in the 0.1-3.0 mg/kg groups had among the lowest normalized peripheral clonal expansion, especially among CD8+ T cells. Low levels of normalized T-cell clonal expansion were also seen in some patients who did not respond. After ivuxolimab, more expanded clones were found on average in CD8+ T cells than in CD4+ T cells.

Based on the germline V gene, the CDR1 and CDR2 sequences are MDHEN and SYDVKM. Its CDR3 holds 13 amino acids, cysteine through phenylalanine. Only the CDR3 DNA stays, 39 bases, in frame from base 1. The junction shows trimming of 8 bases on V and 4 bases on J, plus 12 bases between the germline ends. Patients with a history of autoimmune disease or receiving systemic immunosuppression were excluded from the trial. Peripheral blood for TCR sequencing was drawn from every dose cohort at baseline, at cycle 4 day 1 and at cycle 7 day 1. Samples were obtained from an open-label, multicenter, first-in-human phase I dose-escalation trial of ivuxolimab. The trial enrolled adults with locally advanced or metastatic head and neck squamous cell, hepatocellular, melanoma or renal cell carcinoma. Before TCR sequencing, CD4+ T cells and CD8+ T cells from peripheral blood were sorted into separate populations.

Genomic DNA was isolated from the sorted cells so that the TCRbeta CDR3 region could be sequenced. TCRbeta CDR3 regions were sequenced using the immunoSEQ Assay. TCRdb took over this immuneACCESS table, retaining in-frame rearrangements with V and J assigned. Such tables are incomplete; in checked studies, under half of the missing clones stem from an unresolved V gene, and the remainder is unexplained. The table for this sample lists around 76,000 clones; 85% to 90% of them were counted only once. About 8.6% of the sample is taken by the ten largest. Notes on this clone: No cognate antigen has been identified for it. No per-base quality is available; no much larger clone lies one base away.

The sequence came from an adult with an advanced solid tumor such as melanoma, head and neck, liver or kidney cancer. The specimen was CD4+ or CD8+ T cells sorted from blood, collected in a trial of the OX40 agonist ivuxolimab. Here the chain combines TRBV28 and TRBJ2-1; perhaps TRBD1 is the D gene, with 6 bases matching. The CDR3 sequence is CASGGGAYNEQFF. The nucleotide sequence is TGTGCCAGCGGGGGCGGAGCGTACAATGAGCAGTTCTTC.